Below are 32 T cell receptor beta chains sequenced from a single sample in a study of cytomegalovirus exposure and HLA in healthy donors. The study ran its PCR with 60 Vbeta and 13 Jbeta primers. Repertoires were generated with immunoSEQ multiplex PCR, while TCRdb's copy carries only in-frame clones and drops some. The data show 110,000 to 150,000 clones, and the top ten clones hold 2% to 2.5%. Material for sequencing was PBMCs. These TCRs come from a woman aged 18-29 years in good health and CMV-seronegative.

The chain combines TRBV11-2 with TRBJ1-2; TRBD1 matches 7 bases. The CDR3 loop spans 17 amino acids. The V segment lost 6 bases and the J segment 7 bases; nucleotides outside the gene matches: 20. Germline V gene data show CDR1 as SGHAT and CDR2 as FQNNGV. CDR3 sequence (DNA): TGTGCCAGCAGTCAGGGAGTGTTAGGAGGGGGCACGATTGGCTACACCTTC. Residues: CASSQGVLGGGTIGYTF.

The V and J genes are TRBV10-3 and TRBJ1-1; D is undetermined. In germline, CDR1 is ENHRY, CDR2 SYGVKD. The V end lost 0 bases, the J end lost 1 base, and 9 bases lay between the germline ends. The CDR3 sequence is 15 residues long. This CDR3 reads CAISESIGENTEAFF. Written as DNA, the CDR3 is TGTGCCATCAGTGAGTCAATCGGGGAGAACACTGAAGCTTTCTTT.

The chain combines TRBV6-6 with TRBJ1-2; 7 bases match TRBD1. CDR3 length: 13 residues. V shed 6 bases, J shed 4 bases, and the junction held 5 bases outside the gene matches. CDR1 MNHNY and CDR2 SVGAGI come from the germline V gene (reference sequence). CDR3: CASRTGQVYGYTF. The CDR3, as DNA: TGTGCCAGCAGAACCGGACAGGTCTATGGCTACACCTTC.

This chain links TRBV25-1 with TRBJ2-1; 8 nucleotides match TRBD1. V lost 5 bases and J lost 8; bases outside the gene matches: 11. Germline loops: CDR1 MGHDK, CDR2 SYGVNS. The CDR3 has 15 residues. CDR3 DNA sequence: TGTGCCAGCAGTTTAGGGCCAGGGGGCGGGGATGAGCAGTTCTTC. As protein: CASSLGPGGGDEQFF.

This chain links TRBV21-1 with TRBJ1-2. TRBV21-1 is annotated as a pseudogene. The CDR3 spans 15 residues. CDR3 in DNA: TGTGCCAGCAGCAAAGAAGGTTGGAGGGACTATGGCTACACCTTC. Its translation is CASSKEGWRDYGYTF.

V is TRBV7-2 and J is TRBJ2-7; D call uncertain. The CDR3 runs to 15 residues. CDR1 is SGHTA, CDR2 FQGNSA, per germline. The V and J ends lost 0 bases and 5 bases respectively, with 14 bases between them. The CDR3, as DNA: TGTGCCAGCAGCTTAGCGTTAAGTACTGATCACGAGCAGTACTTC. This gives the protein CASSLALSTDHEQYF.

The rearrangement links TRBV7-3 to TRBJ2-5; 7 nucleotides match TRBD1. The V gene's germline CDR1 is SGHTA and CDR2 FQGTGA. Trimming removed 5 bases from V and 5 bases from J; junction bases left unmatched: 5. This CDR3 contains 13 residues. The CDR3 is CASSLDRAETQYF. The DNA for the CDR3 is TGTGCCAGCAGCCTCGACAGGGCGGAGACCCAGTACTTC.

This chain links TRBV4-1 with TRBJ2-7; D gene unclear. From germline, CDR1 is MGHRA and CDR2 YSYEKL. Trimming took 0 bases from V and 5 from J, leaving 8 bases between them. The CDR3 is 13 amino acids. The CDR3 bases are TGCGCCAGCAGCCAAGAGGTAGCCCACGAGCAGTACTTC. Amino acids: CASSQEVAHEQYF.

CDR3 bases: TGTGCCAGCAGCCCCGACGGGGGTGGGTTACAAGAGACCCAGTACTTC. It translates to CASSPDGGGLQETQYF. The chain has TRBV11-2 and TRBJ2-5; possible D gene TRBD2, 6 bases. This CDR3 has 16 amino acids. Per germline, CDR1 SGHAT and CDR2 FQNNGV. Trimming removed 5 bases from V and 2 bases from J, with 18 bases in between. Supplemented by reference TRBV11-2 and TRBJ2-5, the full variable domain reads EAGVAQSPRYKIIEKRQSVAFWCNPISGHATLYWYQQILGQGPKLLIQFQNNGVVDDSQLPKDRFSAERLKGVDSTLKIQPAKLEDSAVYLCASSPDGGGLQETQYFGPGTRLLVL.

The chain has TRBV29-1 and TRBJ2-5, with 14 bases fitting TRBD2. Germline V CDR1 and CDR2: SQVTM, ANQGSEA. V lost 8 bases to trimming and J lost 5 bases; unmatched junction nucleotides: 7. The CDR3 consists of 14 residues. The CDR3 nucleotides read TGCAGCTCCCGACTAGCGGGAGGGCCGGAGACCCAGTACTTC. It codes for CSSRLAGGPETQYF.

The chain has TRBV19 and TRBJ1-5; D is perhaps TRBD1 (6 bases). V dropped 4 bases and J dropped 4 bases, with 8 bases sitting between them. This CDR3 region has 13 residues. CDR1 is LNHDA, CDR2 SQIVND, per germline (reference sequence). The CDR3 DNA follows: TGTGCCAGTAGTAACAGGGAGAATCAGCCCCAGCATTTT. The encoded protein is CASSNRENQPQHF. Based on the CDR3 plus reference TRBV19 and TRBJ1-5, the full variable domain is DGGITQSPKYLFRKEGQNVTLSCEQNLNHDAMYWYRQDPGQGLRLIYYSQIVNDFQKGDIAEGYSVSREKKESFPLTVTSAQKNPTAFYLCASSNRENQPQHFGDGTRLSIL.

The chain carries TRBV28 and TRBJ1-5; D is unclear. This CDR3 is 11 amino acids long. The V gene's germline CDR1 is MDHEN and CDR2 SYDVKM. V lost 6 bases and J 6 bases, leaving 6 bases between the germline ends. CDR3 amino acids: CASSESQPQHF. The CDR3, as DNA: TGTGCCAGCAGCGAGAGTCAGCCCCAGCATTTT.

The chain recombines TRBV2 with TRBJ2-1; 7 bases map to TRBD2. The V gene's germline CDR1 is SNHLY and CDR2 FYNNEI. The CDR3 runs to 13 residues. V gave up 7 bases and J gave up 4 bases; unmatched junction bases: 4. The CDR3 spells CASIAGEYNEQFF. CDR3 bases: TGTGCCAGCATTGCGGGAGAGTACAATGAGCAGTTCTTC.

This chain joins TRBV30 and TRBJ2-5, with TRBD1 matching over 9 bases. The germline V gene encodes CDR1 GTSNPN and CDR2 SVGIG (reference sequence). CDR3 length: 14 amino acids. The V gene end was trimmed by 5 bases and the J gene end by 1 base; junction bases not matched to a gene: 5. CDR3 DNA sequence: TGTGCCTGGGAACAGGGGGCTTTCCAAGAGACCCAGTACTTC. Its protein is CAWEQGAFQETQYF.

The chain joins TRBV28 to TRBJ2-5; 7 nucleotides agree with TRBD1. This CDR3 is 14 amino acids long. J was trimmed by 4 bases and V by 3 bases; bases with no gene match: 5. CDR1 MDHEN and CDR2 SYDVKM come from the germline V gene. The CDR3 is CASSFFRGRETQYF. The CDR3 nucleotides are TGTGCCAGCAGTTTTTTCAGGGGGAGAGAGACCCAGTACTTC.

This chain uses TRBV7-9 with TRBJ2-7, with D possibly matching TRBD2 (7 bases). The CDR3 sequence is 15 residues long. V was cut by 5 bases and J by 0 bases, with 14 bases left in between. The V gene's germline CDR1 is SEHNR and CDR2 FQNEAQ (reference sequence). CDR3 residues: CASSPTGGLSYEQYF. The CDR3 DNA is TGTGCCAGCAGCCCTACGGGGGGCCTCTCCTACGAGCAGTACTTC.

The chain couples TRBV11-2 to TRBJ2-1; D possibly corresponds to TRBD2 (7 bases). Germline lookup yields CDR1 SGHAT and CDR2 FQNNGV. CDR3 length: 14 amino acids. Trimming shortened V by 2 bases and J by 8 bases, and 13 bases separated the two germline ends. The DNA for the CDR3 is TGTGCCAGCAGCTTAATGGGGGGGCTCGATGAGCAGTTCTTC. Its translation: CASSLMGGLDEQFF.

This rearrangement joins TRBV5-4 to TRBJ2-7, with D possibly TRBD1 on 6 matching bases. Trimming cost V 4 bases and J 6 bases, with 17 bases left between them. This CDR3 has 14 residues. From germline, CDR1 is SGHNT and CDR2 YYREEE (reference sequence). CDR3 residues: CASSDPTGLGEQYF. DNA for the CDR3: TGTGCCAGCAGCGACCCGACAGGATTGGGCGAGCAGTACTTC.

This rearrangement joins TRBV2 to TRBJ1-6, with D possibly being TRBD1 (5 bases). The CDR3 is 13 residues long. V was clipped by 10 bases and J by 10 bases, with 17 bases between them. Germline CDR1 SNHLY, CDR2 FYNNEI. The chain's CDR3 is CATSAGNGSPLHF. For the CDR3, the DNA is TGTGCCACCTCCGCAGGGAATGGATCACCCCTCCACTTT.

The chain combines TRBV10-3 with TRBJ2-5, with 7 bases identical to TRBD2. Germline V CDR1 and CDR2: ENHRY, SYGVKD. This CDR3 comprises 14 residues. The V and J ends lost 0 bases and 11 bases, in that order; junction bases with no gene match: 9. CDR3 protein: CAISESGQGGEQYF. CDR3 bases: TGTGCCATCAGTGAGTCGGGGCAGGGAGGGGAGCAGTACTTC.

The rearrangement uses TRBV7-9 and TRBJ2-3, with 7 nucleotides matching TRBD2. This CDR3 contains 14 residues. Losses at the gene ends were 0 bases for V and 5 bases for J; bases not matched to a gene: 2. The germline CDR1 and CDR2 sequences are SEHNR and FQNEAQ (reference sequence). CDR3 nucleotides: TGTGCCAGCAGCTTAGCAGGCGGGAGAGATACGCAGTATTTT. Its protein is CASSLAGGRDTQYF.

The J gene is TRBJ1-5, the V gene TRBV6-1; TRBD1 matches 7 bases. Trimming took 2 bases from V and 3 from J; bases not matched to a gene: 7. CDR3 size: 16 residues. Germline values: CDR1 MNHNS, CDR2 SASEGT. This CDR3 reads CASSERRGLVNQPQHF. In nucleotides, the CDR3 is TGTGCCAGCAGTGAAAGAAGGGGGCTGGTCAATCAGCCCCAGCATTTT.

This chain joins TRBV12-5 and TRBJ2-3; 7 nucleotides align to TRBD2. CDR1 is LGHNT, CDR2 FRNRAP, per germline. Losses at the gene ends were 6 bases for V and 0 bases for J; bases not matched to a gene: 12. The CDR3 has 17 residues. The CDR3 loop reads CASGHRRDYISTDTQYF. The DNA of the CDR3 is TGTGCTAGTGGACACCGACGGGACTACATTAGCACAGATACGCAGTATTTT.

J is TRBJ1-1 and V is TRBV5-1; D possibly corresponds to TRBD1 (6 bases). CDR1 SGHRS and CDR2 YFSETQ come from the germline V gene. The ends were cut back, 4 bases at V and 3 bases at J, with 13 bases in the middle. This CDR3 spans 14 amino acids. The CDR3, as DNA: TGCGCCAGCAGCGTAATAGGGGGGGACACTGAAGCTTTCTTT. Protein: CASSVIGGDTEAFF.

The chain couples TRBV4-3 to TRBJ1-1, with 7 bases aligning to TRBD1. Germline V gene lookup returns CDR1 LGHNA and CDR2 YSLEER. The CDR3 contains 14 residues. The V segment lost 3 bases and the J segment 11 bases; nucleotides outside the gene matches: 12. For the CDR3, the DNA is TGCGCCAGCAGCCAGGTACCGGACAGGACGGTGGCTTTCTTT. The encoded protein is CASSQVPDRTVAFF.

This chain uses TRBV27 with TRBJ2-2; no clear D. V dropped 4 bases and J dropped 6 bases, with 12 bases sitting between them. This CDR3 has 14 residues. Germline V gene lookup returns CDR1 MNHEY and CDR2 SMNVEV (reference sequence). The CDR3 nucleotides read TGTGCCAGCAGTTACCAATTAGCCTCCGGGGAGCTGTTTTTT. As protein: CASSYQLASGELFF.

This chain joins TRBV25-1 and TRBJ2-5; TRBD2 matches at 7 bases. Germline V CDR1 and CDR2: MGHDK, SYGVNS. CDR3 size: 17 residues. V trimming: 5 bases; J trimming: 1 base; junction bases outside the gene matches: 13. Written as DNA, the CDR3 is TGTGCCAGCAGTCTCAATCGCGGGACTACCTCCCAAGAGACCCAGTACTTC. Its protein product is CASSLNRGTTSQETQYF.

The chain joins TRBV11-3 to TRBJ2-2; 13 bases are shared with TRBD2. J was trimmed by 13 bases and V by 1 base; bases with no gene match: 6. Germline V gene lookup returns CDR1 SGHNT and CDR2 YENEEA. There are 15 residues in the CDR3. The CDR3, as DNA: TGTGCCAGCAGCTTAGGGTCCACTAGCGGGAGGGTGCTGTTTTTT. As protein: CASSLGSTSGRVLFF.

V is TRBV9 and J is TRBJ1-1, with a tentative D call TRBD1 (5 bases). This CDR3 has 16 residues. CDR1 is SGDLS, CDR2 YYNGEE, per germline. Trimming removed 2 bases from V and 3 bases from J, with 17 bases in between. The CDR3 DNA sequence: TGTGCCAGCAGCGTCTGGGGCGACCCGGTGGACACTGAAGCTTTCTTT. It specifies CASSVWGDPVDTEAFF.

This sequence joins TRBV2 and TRBJ2-1; the match to TRBD1 covers 7 bases. Germline CDR1 is SNHLY and CDR2 is FYNNEI. With 7 bases clipped from V and 6 bases from J, the junction kept 9 bases outside the gene matches. This CDR3 contains 14 residues. CDR3 nucleotide sequence: TGTGCCAGCACGAACCTAGGGACAGTCAATGAGCAGTTCTTC. Translated: CASTNLGTVNEQFF.

The chain couples TRBV2 to TRBJ1-5, with a weak D call TRBD1 (5 bases). Germline V CDR1 and CDR2: SNHLY, FYNNEI. V lost 4 bases and J lost 7, with 11 bases in between. There are 13 residues in the CDR3. The CDR3 bases are TGTGCCAGCAGTGTTAGGGGTCAACAGCCCCAGCATTTT. Encoded protein: CASSVRGQQPQHF.

This sequence joins TRBV7-8 and TRBJ1-1; D is ambiguous. CDR1 is SGHVS, CDR2 FQNEAQ, per germline. Trimming left V 3 bases short and J 2 bases short, with 13 bases between. The CDR3 spans 15 residues. The CDR3 here is CASSFARTGNTEAFF. The CDR3 DNA sequence: TGTGCCAGCAGCTTCGCACGAACGGGAAACACTGAAGCTTTCTTT.